This TCR beta chain was retrieved from a study of T cell responses to AZD1222 COVID-19 vaccine. Study findings and constraints: The donors showed a predominance of white British ancestry and of females, with possible underestimation of clonal diversity. Baseline seropositives among AZD1222 recipients totaled only 5 to 7. Per reports, nearly half of all spike-specific TCRs target regions that are unmutated in variants.

This clone was found once. Its antigen remains unidentified. Assay used: immunoSEQ multiplex PCR; TCRdb lists only in-frame clones, some missing. The sample consists of almost 70,000 clones, 70% to 90% of them appearing once. The CDR3 is 18 amino acids. Germline V gene data show CDR1 as SGHRS and CDR2 as YFSETQ. The ends lost 5 bases at V and 0 bases at J; junction bases unmatched: 6. Pooling of second doses given at about 4 or about 12 weeks was done. V gene TRBV5-1 combines with J gene TRBJ2-1; TRBD2 matches 15 bases. This sample comprised peripheral blood, obtained 28 days after the second AZD1222 dose. This clonotype originated in an adult who received the AZD1222 COVID-19 vaccine. The DNA of the CDR3 is TGCGCCAGCAGTCCCGGGACTAGCGGGAGGAGCTCCTACAATGAGCAGTTCTTC. It codes for CASSPGTSGRSSYNEQFF.